This entry lists 31 T cell receptor beta chains sequenced from one sample in a study of blood T cell repertoires in COVID-19. Produced via immunoSEQ multiplex PCR; TCRdb's table is partial and in-frame only. The table lists about 170,000 clones, approximately 77% of them singletons. Sequenced input: peripheral blood. The receptors were gathered from an elderly woman with active or convalescent COVID-19.

The chain recombines TRBV29-1 with TRBJ2-2; 9 nucleotides agree with TRBD2. V trimming: 7 bases; J trimming: 5 bases; junction bases outside the gene matches: 8. The CDR3 loop spans 14 amino acids. CDR1 and CDR2 from the germline V gene are SQVTM and ANQGSEA. CDR3 sequence: CSGLAGMRTGELFF. In nucleotides, the CDR3 is TGCAGCGGGCTAGCGGGAATGCGAACCGGGGAGCTGTTTTTT.

The chain combines TRBV2 with TRBJ1-1; 9 bases fit TRBD1. There are 13 residues in the CDR3. Trimming removed 7 bases from V and 3 bases from J; junction bases left unmatched: 3. CDR1 is SNHLY and CDR2 is FYNNEI in the germline V gene. The CDR3 DNA is TGTGCCAGCAAACGGACAGGGGACACTGAAGCTTTCTTT. This gives the protein CASKRTGDTEAFF.

This clone has only one observation. V gene TRBV18 combines with J gene TRBJ1-3; no clear D. Trimming cost V 3 bases and J 3 bases, with 21 bases left between them. The CDR3 is 18 residues long. Germline CDR1 and CDR2: KGHSH and LQKENI. The CDR3 nucleotides read TGTGCCAGCTCACCCTACGAGTTTCGGGTGGAATTTGGAAACACCATATATTTT. It yields the protein CASSPYEFRVEFGNTIYF.

This chain links TRBV19 with TRBJ1-2, with D possibly being TRBD1 (6 bases). The CDR3 runs to 13 residues. The germline V gene has CDR1 LNHDA and CDR2 SQIVND (reference sequence). The V end lost 6 bases, the J end lost 2 bases, and 10 bases lay between the germline ends. CDR3 in DNA: TGTGCCAGTAGATTAACAGGGAACTATGGCTACACCTTC. It translates to CASRLTGNYGYTF.

The chain couples TRBV5-4 to TRBJ2-2, with 7 bases identical to TRBD2. Germline V gene sequence: CDR1 SGHNT, CDR2 YYREEE (reference sequence). The CDR3 length is 15 residues. V shed 0 bases and J 4 bases; nucleotides not matched to a gene: 3. This CDR3 is CASSLAGGGTGELFF. The CDR3 nucleotides read TGTGCCAGCAGCTTGGCTGGGGGGGGCACCGGGGAGCTGTTTTTT.

The rearrangement joins TRBV19 to TRBJ1-2; 9 bases line up with TRBD1. Germline-derived CDR1 and CDR2 are LNHDA and SQIVND (reference sequence). There are 16 residues in the CDR3. V gave up 1 base and J gave up 2 bases; unmatched junction bases: 5. DNA of the CDR3: TGTGCCAGTAGTATAGGTCCCGGGACAGGGAACTATGGCTACACCTTC. It codes for CASSIGPGTGNYGYTF.

The chain combines TRBV30 with TRBJ1-2; 7 bases line up with TRBD1. Germline CDR1 is GTSNPN and CDR2 is SVGIG (reference sequence). The ends lost 1 base at V and 2 bases at J; junction bases unmatched: 4. The CDR3 runs 14 residues. CDR3 DNA: TGTGCCTGGAGTGCGGAGACAGGGAACTATGGCTACACCTTC. Amino acid sequence: CAWSAETGNYGYTF.

The V and J genes are TRBV11-2 and TRBJ1-4; D unresolved. The length of the CDR3 is 16 residues. V gave up 1 base and J gave up 7 bases, with 16 bases separating them. Germline V CDR1 and CDR2: SGHAT, FQNNGV. The CDR3 nucleotides are TGTGCCAGCAGCTTAGGCTTAGACACTCGCTTTGAAAAACTGTTTTTT. It translates to CASSLGLDTRFEKLFF. Drawing the rest from reference TRBV11-2 and TRBJ1-4, the complete variable domain is EAGVAQSPRYKIIEKRQSVAFWCNPISGHATLYWYQQILGQGPKLLIQFQNNGVVDDSQLPKDRFSAERLKGVDSTLKIQPAKLEDSAVYLCASSLGLDTRFEKLFFGSGTQLSVL.

The J gene is TRBJ1-2, the V gene TRBV6-5, with 7 bases aligning to TRBD1. Losses at the gene ends were 10 bases for V and 8 bases for J; bases not matched to a gene: 13. This CDR3 has 13 residues. Germline CDR1 is MNHEY and CDR2 is SVGAGI. CDR3 DNA: TGTGCCACCAGAGGGGGCGCGGTGGCGGGCTACACCTTC. It specifies CATRGGAVAGYTF.

The rearrangement joins TRBV19 to TRBJ2-5, with D maybe TRBD1 (6 bases). The CDR3 length is 15 residues. Germline V gene sequence: CDR1 LNHDA, CDR2 SQIVND (reference sequence). V was pared by 5 bases and J by 5 bases, with 18 bases between. CDR3 sequence (DNA): TGTGCCAGTAGTTCCCCGGGACATCGGAGGGAGACCCAGTACTTC. As protein: CASSSPGHRRETQYF. The full variable domain, its missing parts supplied by reference TRBV19 and TRBJ2-5, is DGGITQSPKYLFRKEGQNVTLSCEQNLNHDAMYWYRQDPGQGLRLIYYSQIVNDFQKGDIAEGYSVSREKKESFPLTVTSAQKNPTAFYLCASSSPGHRRETQYFGPGTRLLVL.

The CDR3 DNA reads TGTGCCAGCAGTTACTCGCGGGGGACTGAAGCTTTCTTT. Translating gives CASSYSRGTEAFF. This sequence joins TRBV6-6 and TRBJ1-1; D is possibly TRBD1 (5 bases). Germline CDR1 MNHNY, CDR2 SVGAGI (reference sequence). The CDR3 spans 13 residues. Trimming stripped 0 bases from V and 5 bases from J, with 7 bases between.

The chain links TRBV28 to TRBJ2-7; 7 bases fit TRBD1. With 8 bases clipped from V and 3 bases from J, the junction kept 16 bases outside the gene matches. Germline CDR1 reads MDHEN; CDR2 reads SYDVKM. This CDR3 is 16 amino acids long. The CDR3 nucleotides read TGTGCCAGCCAAAATCGAAAGGGGGCGCGTTTCTACGAGCAGTACTTC. Translation: CASQNRKGARFYEQYF.

This clone has more than one count but fewer than ten. The gene calls are TRBV27 and TRBJ2-6; possibly TRBD2 for D (5 bases). The CDR3 sequence is 15 residues long. CDR1 is MNHEY and CDR2 is SMNVEV in the germline V gene (reference sequence). Trimming removed 2 bases from V and 2 bases from J, with 7 bases in between. The CDR3 region is CASSLVGAGANVLTF. CDR3 DNA: TGTGCCAGCAGTTTAGTGGGAGCTGGGGCCAACGTCCTGACTTTC.

The CDR3 spells CASSYARANYGYTF. The CDR3 DNA reads as TGTGCCAGCAGTTACGCCAGGGCGAACTATGGCTACACCTTC. The chain uses TRBV27 and TRBJ1-2; a possible D gene is TRBD1 (5 bases). In germline, CDR1 is MNHEY, CDR2 SMNVEV (reference sequence). The CDR3 has 14 amino acids. V lost 4 bases and J 2 bases, leaving 11 bases between the germline ends.

The rearrangement joins TRBV3-1 (or the pseudogene TRBV3-2) to TRBJ1-2; D might be TRBD1 (6 bases). Germline CDR1 and CDR2: LGHDT and YNNKEL (reference sequence). V lost 4 bases to trimming and J lost 1 base, with 7 bases between them. The CDR3 extends over 13 amino acids. CDR3 amino acids: CASSPGHNYGYTF. Here the CDR3 DNA reads TGTGCCAGCAGCCCGGGACATAACTATGGCTACACCTTC.

The rearrangement links TRBV6-6 to TRBJ2-1; D is unresolved. Between the trimmed V and J ends, which lost 0 bases and 8 bases, there was a span of 5 bases. The CDR3 is made up of 12 amino acids. In germline, CDR1 is MNHNY, CDR2 SVGAGI (reference sequence). The CDR3 loop is CASSYSSHEQFF. The CDR3, as DNA: TGTGCCAGCAGTTACTCGAGCCATGAGCAGTTCTTC.

The chain carries TRBV2 and TRBJ2-1, with D perhaps TRBD2 (6 bases). V was shortened by 6 bases and J by 4 bases, with 16 bases between the two germline ends. This CDR3 contains 15 residues. Germline V lookup: CDR1 SNHLY, CDR2 FYNNEI. CDR3 amino acids: CASRKTSGGYNEQFF. For the CDR3, the DNA is TGTGCCAGCAGGAAGACTAGTGGGGGGTACAATGAGCAGTTCTTC.

The rearrangement uses TRBV16 and TRBJ2-3, with D perhaps matching TRBD2 (7 bases). Trimming left V 2 bases short and J 10 bases short, with 22 bases between. This CDR3 comprises 16 residues. CDR1 is KGHSY, CDR2 FQNENV, per germline. CDR3 protein: CASSQLPPSGGGSQYF. The CDR3 DNA sequence: TGTGCCAGCAGCCAACTACCCCCTTCGGGGGGCGGATCGCAGTATTTT.

V usage is TRBV12-3 or TRBV12-4 and J usage is TRBJ2-3, with D possibly matching TRBD2 (7 bases). V gave up 3 bases and J gave up 6 bases, with 10 bases separating them. This CDR3 region has 13 residues. The CDR3 sequence is CASSFRGGDTQYF. The CDR3, as DNA: TGTGCCAGCAGTTTTAGGGGGGGGGATACGCAGTATTTT.

This clone appeared once. The rearrangement joins TRBV9 to TRBJ1-2, with D perhaps TRBD1 (5 bases). The CDR3 totals 15 residues. V dropped 0 bases and J dropped 6 bases, with 15 bases sitting between them. Germline CDR1 is SGDLS and CDR2 is YYNGEE. CDR3 nucleotides: TGTGCCAGCAGCGTAGAAAAGGGGAGGGTCCATGGCTACACCTTC. Its translation is CASSVEKGRVHGYTF.

Note on this clone: This specimen includes other DNA sequences encoding the same CDR3. V gene TRBV6-4 combines with J gene TRBJ2-7; D is undetermined. CDR3 length equals 14 residues. Deletions cut 4 bases from V and 0 bases from J, with 10 bases between. Germline loops: CDR1 MRHNA, CDR2 SNTAGT. The CDR3 DNA follows: TGTGCCAGCAGTGCTGACCGGAGCTCCTACGAGCAGTACTTC. Residues: CASSADRSSYEQYF.

This clone was recorded once. The CDR3 DNA reads as TGTGCCAGCAGCTTGGTAGCGGGAGGCCCCCGTACGCAGTATTTT. Protein product: CASSLVAGGPRTQYF. V is TRBV5-6 and J is TRBJ2-3; TRBD2 agrees at 10 bases. V shed 0 bases, J shed 8 bases, and the junction held 6 bases outside the gene matches. Per germline, CDR1 SGHDT and CDR2 YYEEEE. The CDR3 contains 15 residues.

The rearrangement links TRBV9 to TRBJ2-5; D is perhaps TRBD2 (7 bases). The V end lost 0 bases, the J end lost 1 base, and 13 bases lay between the germline ends. Germline V CDR1 and CDR2: SGDLS, YYNGEE. CDR3 length: 16 residues. The CDR3 bases are TGTGCCAGCAGCGTAGAAGGGGGGGACTTCCAAGAGACCCAGTACTTC. It is translated as CASSVEGGDFQETQYF. The full variable domain, completed using reference TRBV9 and TRBJ2-5, is DSGVTQTPKHLITATGQRVTLRCSPRSGDLSVYWYQQSLDQGLQFLIQYYNGEERAKGNILERFSAQQFPDLHSELNLSSLELGDSALYFCASSVEGGDFQETQYFGPGTRLLVL.

The J gene is TRBJ1-1, the V gene TRBV18, with TRBD1 as a possible D gene (6 bases). Trimming cost V 2 bases and J 4 bases, with 14 bases left between them. The CDR3 is 15 residues long. The germline CDR1 and CDR2 sequences are KGHSH and LQKENI. CDR3 in amino acids: CASSPTTARGTEAFF. CDR3 nucleotides: TGTGCCAGCTCACCAACGACAGCCAGGGGCACTGAAGCTTTCTTT.

This clone showed up just once. V and J are TRBV7-2 and TRBJ2-1; D perhaps matches TRBD1 (5 bases). The ends were cut back, 1 base at V and 1 base at J, with 8 bases in the middle. Germline CDR1 is SGHTA and CDR2 is FQGNSA. The CDR3 consists of 15 residues. The CDR3 reads CASSLGQLSYNEQFF. As DNA, the CDR3 is TGTGCCAGCAGCTTAGGACAGTTATCCTACAATGAGCAGTTCTTC.

This sequence joins TRBV10-1 and TRBJ1-1, with TRBD1 as a possible D gene (6 bases). V shed 5 bases and J shed 1 base, with 11 bases lying between them. The germline V gene has CDR1 WNHNN and CDR2 SYGVQD (reference sequence). The CDR3 covers 14 residues. Written as DNA, the CDR3 is TGCGCCAGCAGTCCGACAGGCGCGAACACTGAAGCTTTCTTT. It translates to CASSPTGANTEAFF.

The chain combines TRBV10-3 with TRBJ2-7; perhaps TRBD2 as D (6 bases). The CDR3 totals 13 residues. V lost 4 bases and J lost 5, with 12 bases in between. From germline, CDR1 is ENHRY and CDR2 SYGVKD. The CDR3 DNA follows: TGTGCCATCAGTGCCCCGGAGGGGCACGAGCAGTACTTC. This translates into CAISAPEGHEQYF.

CDR3 nucleotides: TGTGCCAGCAGTGCTGAGTACCAAGAGACCCAGTACTTC. It translates to CASSAEYQETQYF. This chain uses TRBV2 with TRBJ2-5; D is unclear. CDR1 and CDR2 (germline): SNHLY, FYNNEI. CDR3 length: 13 residues. Trimming left V 4 bases short and J 0 bases short, with 6 bases between.

The chain uses TRBV5-6 and TRBJ2-2; D is ambiguous. CDR1 and CDR2 (germline): SGHDT, YYEEEE. V was clipped by 1 base and J by 0 bases, with 7 bases between them. The CDR3 contains 15 residues. The CDR3 region is CASSLITANTGELFF. CDR3 DNA: TGTGCCAGCAGCTTGATCACGGCGAACACCGGGGAGCTGTTTTTT.

V usage is TRBV7-9 and J usage is TRBJ2-5; D not resolved. The length of the CDR3 is 15 residues. Per the germline V gene, CDR1 is SEHNR and CDR2 is FQNEAQ (reference sequence). V was shortened by 6 bases and J by 1 base, with 15 bases between the two germline ends. The CDR3 DNA follows: TGTGCCAGCAGGAAGTTCAGTAACACCCAAGAGACCCAGTACTTC. Amino acids: CASRKFSNTQETQYF.

The rearrangement uses TRBV30 and TRBJ1-5; 8 bases match TRBD1. Looked up from germline, CDR1 is GTSNPN and CDR2 is SVGIG (reference sequence). V lost 0 bases to trimming and J lost 7 bases; unmatched junction nucleotides: 2. The CDR3 totals 13 residues. The CDR3 reads CAWSVDRGQPQHF. The DNA of the CDR3 is TGTGCCTGGAGTGTTGACAGGGGACAGCCCCAGCATTTT.